What follows describes a single TCR beta chain. This clonotype turned up a few times. Its antigen is still unknown. Base qualities are not provided; no much larger clone lies one nucleotide away. This entry belongs to a study of T-cell reconstitution after alpha-beta-depleted transplantation in children (dated by TCRdb to about 2016). Context from the whole study: The study quantitatively tracked T-cell immune reconstitution after TCRalphabeta/CD19-depleted allogeneic hematopoietic cell transplantation in children using TCR repertoire profiling.

Library generation was performed with PCR. TCRdb records Illumina HiSeq 2500 as the sequencer. To normalize quantification of the TCRbeta repertoire, the TCR libraries were built with molecular barcoding that relied on unique molecular identifiers. Starting from the raw public reads, TCRdb applied fastp trimming at Q25, assembled clones with MiXCR and retained in-frame beta chains. Identical CDR3 protein sequences are pooled into one entry, listed with their most common genes and DNA. Recorded for this sample are around 370,000 distinct CDR3 sequences; 10% to 13% of them occurred a single time. The top ten constitute 2% to 3% of the sample. From a lookup of the germline V gene (reference sequence), CDR1 and CDR2 are MNHEY and SMNVEV. V sheds 2 bases and J sheds 5 bases, leaving 7 bases between their ends. Counted from cysteine to phenylalanine, this CDR3 has 13 amino acids. CDR3 DNA only is kept here, 39 bases in frame from base 1.

Specimen: PBMCs from the stem cell graft donor, collected from the stem cell graft. The source is a human donor who donated a stem cell graft to a child with acute lymphoblastic leukemia. Recombination linked TRBV27 to TRBJ2-1; no confident D gene assignment can be made. The nucleotides read TGTGCCAGCAGTTTAACCAGCCACAATGAGCAGTTCTTC. It codes for CASSLTSHNEQFF.